This T cell receptor (beta chain) was documented in a study of cytomegalovirus exposure and HLA in healthy donors. Study context: Out of 398 genotyped donors, about 76% belonged to the Caucasian-associated ancestry cluster.

The PCR employed 60 Vbeta primers together with 13 Jbeta primers. The protocol was immunoSEQ multiplex PCR, while the TCRdb copy is restricted to in-frame clones and leaves out a portion. The sample lists approximately 160,000 clones, approximately 71% occurring once. Trimming took off 5 bases at V and 9 bases at J, with 14 bases between the two ends. The CDR3 contains 12 residues. CDR1 SQVTM and CDR2 ANQGSEA come from the germline V gene. Source material: PBMCs. This rearrangement joins TRBV29-1 to TRBJ2-1; perhaps TRBD1 as D (5 bases). The TCR comes from a man aged 45 to 65 in good health and CMV-seronegative. The CDR3 sequence is CSVHSQGSEQFF. The DNA for the CDR3 is TGCAGCGTTCACTCCCAGGGCAGTGAGCAGTTCTTC.